The source of this T cell receptor beta chain is a study of monozygotic twins with inflammatory bowel disease. Both TCRalpha and TCRbeta cDNA were subjected to two nested PCRs lasting approximately 16 and 9 cycles. TCRdb reworked the 5' RACE reads into one entry per CDR3 protein, no DNA. The table for this sample gives about 160,000 distinct CDR3 sequences. The germline V gene encodes CDR1 SGHNT and CDR2 YENEEA. The CDR3 is made up of 13 amino acids. In the case of this clonotype: Its antigen is not identified.

Staff drew a roughly 2.5 ml blood sample from each donor. Study-wide results and limits: Compared with healthy co-twins, IBD patients showed reduced TCRbeta repertoire diversity by inverse Simpson. Especially where disease activity was present, IBD patients had fewer clonotypes in common with others than healthy twins did.

The sequence was obtained from a human donor with ulcerative colitis or Crohn's disease, or a healthy co-twin of an affected twin (not recorded which). The J gene is TRBJ2-1, the V gene TRBV11-3. Material for sequencing was blood. The CDR3 sequence is CASSWLSGNEQFF. Variable domain in full (rest from reference TRBV11-3 and TRBJ2-1): EAGVVQSPRYKIIEKKQPVAFWCNPISGHNTLYWYLQNLGQGPELLIRYENEEAVDDSQLPKDRFSAERLKGVDSTLKIQPAELGDSAVYLCASSWLSGNEQFFGPGTRLTVL.